The 12 T cell receptor beta chains in this list originate from one sample, sequenced in a study of cytomegalovirus exposure and HLA in healthy donors (dated by TCRdb to about 2017). Libraries were prepared through the immunoSEQ multiplex PCR assay. For the multiplex PCR, a mixture combining 60 forward primers for TCR Vbeta segments and 13 reverse primers for TCR Jbeta segments was used. This is the immuneACCESS table as TCRdb keeps it, with only in-frame sequences that have V and J called. A part of the clones is gone; compared with another copy, unresolved V genes explain less than half, and the rest is unexplained. A total of 150,000 to 200,000 clones appear in this sample, more than 75% of them only once. About 2.7% of the sample is taken by the ten largest. Sequences were obtained from PBMCs. These receptors came from a man between 25 and 39 years old in good health and CMV-seropositive.

The gene calls are TRBV11-2 and TRBJ2-7; D gene uncertain. Trimming stripped 1 base from V and 5 bases from J, with 18 bases between. This CDR3 spans 16 amino acids. Per germline, CDR1 SGHAT and CDR2 FQNNGV. DNA of the CDR3: TGTGCCAGCAGCTTAGTGTTTGGCGCGGCGGATAACGAGCAGTACTTC. This encodes CASSLVFGAADNEQYF.

The gene calls are TRBV7-9 and TRBJ1-5; 8 bases map to TRBD1. Germline CDR1 is SEHNR and CDR2 is FQNEAQ (reference sequence). Trimming cost V 1 base and J 2 bases; bases outside gene matches: 13. CDR3 length: 19 residues. CDR3 loop: CASSLESGQGLYGNQPQHF. DNA for the CDR3: TGTGCCAGCAGCTTAGAATCTGGACAGGGATTATACGGCAATCAGCCCCAGCATTTT.

The V and J genes are TRBV2 and TRBJ2-3; no reliable D call. The CDR3 runs 12 residues. Trimming shortened V by 6 bases and J by 4 bases, and 8 bases separated the two germline ends. In germline, CDR1 is SNHLY, CDR2 FYNNEI. CDR3 nucleotides: TGTGCCAGCAGGGAACTACCAGATACGCAGTATTTT. This gives the protein CASRELPDTQYF. Using reference TRBV2 and TRBJ2-3 for the parts outside the CDR3, the full variable domain is EPEVTQTPSHQVTQMGQEVILRCVPISNHLYFYWYRQILGQKVEFLVSFYNNEISEKSEIFDDQFSVERPDGSNFTLKIRSTKLEDSAMYFCASRELPDTQYFGPGTRLTVL.

V and J are TRBV7-6 and TRBJ1-1, with 7 bases that match TRBD1. The CDR3 consists of 14 residues. The V gene's germline CDR1 is SGHVS and CDR2 FNYEAQ. Trimming took 6 bases from V and 2 from J; bases not matched to a gene: 6. As DNA, the CDR3 is TGTGCCAGCAGAGCAGGGGGACTTAACACTGAAGCTTTCTTT. It translates to CASRAGGLNTEAFF.

The chain has TRBV19 and TRBJ1-1, with a tentative D call TRBD1 (5 bases). The V and J ends lost 6 bases and 8 bases respectively, with 13 bases between them. CDR1 and CDR2 (germline): LNHDA, SQIVND (reference sequence). The CDR3 extends over 12 amino acids. The chain's CDR3 is CASRQGYGEAFF. DNA of the CDR3: TGTGCCAGTAGGCAGGGTTACGGCGAAGCTTTCTTT.

The chain joins TRBV7-8 to TRBJ2-1, with 13 nucleotides matching TRBD2. The trim removed 5 bases at V and 8 bases at J, leaving 9 bases unmatched. Germline V gene lookup returns CDR1 SGHVS and CDR2 FQNEAQ. The CDR3 length is 16 residues. The CDR3 DNA sequence: TGTGCCAGCAGCGCCAGGACTAGCGGGAGTTTCTATGAGCAGTTCTTC. Its translation: CASSARTSGSFYEQFF. The full variable domain, with the rest looked up from reference TRBV7-8 and TRBJ2-1, is GAGVSQSPRYKVAKRGQDVALRCDPISGHVSLFWYQQALGQGPEFLTYFQNEAQLDKSGLPSDRFFAERPEGSVSTLKIQRTQQEDSAVYLCASSARTSGSFYEQFFGPGTRLTVL.

The J gene is TRBJ1-3, the V gene TRBV9; D is uncertain. Germline V lookup: CDR1 SGDLS, CDR2 YYNGEE. Trimming pared 3 bases from V and 0 bases from J, leaving 10 bases between. This CDR3 is 15 amino acids long. CDR3 nucleotides: TGTGCCAGCAGCGCCCTGGGAGACTCTGGAAACACCATATATTTT. Its translation: CASSALGDSGNTIYF.

The chain links TRBV19 to TRBJ1-3; a weak D match, TRBD1 (5 bases). Looked up from germline, CDR1 is LNHDA and CDR2 is SQIVND (reference sequence). This CDR3 is 15 amino acids long. V lost 1 base and J 0 bases, leaving 7 bases between the germline ends. As DNA, the CDR3 is TGTGCCAGTAGTATAGTCGGGGGCTCTGGAAACACCATATATTTT. Protein: CASSIVGGSGNTIYF.

This chain links TRBV5-1 with TRBJ1-2; D possibly corresponds to TRBD1 (5 bases). Germline CDR1 is SGHRS and CDR2 is YFSETQ. The ends were cut back, 2 bases at V and 4 bases at J, with 9 bases in the middle. The CDR3 contains 13 residues. CDR3 region: CASSFLGGYGYTF. CDR3 in DNA: TGCGCCAGCAGCTTCCTGGGGGGCTATGGCTACACCTTC.

This clone was recorded once. The rearrangement joins TRBV7-3 to TRBJ2-3; 14 nucleotides line up with TRBD2. J gave up 8 bases and V 6 bases, and 10 bases lay outside the gene matches. The CDR3 is made up of 16 amino acids. The V gene's germline CDR1 is SGHTA and CDR2 FQGTGA. The CDR3: CASSPSGTSGRGTQYF. Here the CDR3 DNA reads TGTGCCAGCAGTCCTTCCGGGACTAGCGGGAGAGGTACGCAGTATTTT.

Only one count was recorded for this clone. One end of the junction does not line up with germline, which may come from a read error. The J gene is TRBJ1-5, the V gene TRBV7-9; weak D call: TRBD1 (5 bases). This CDR3 region has 16 residues. Per the germline V gene, CDR1 is SEHNR and CDR2 is FQNEAQ (reference sequence). CDR3 coding DNA: TGTGCCAGCAGGACCATAGGGACTCGAAGCAACCAGCCCCAGCATTTT. It translates to CASRTIGTRSNQPQHF.

The chain is built from TRBV7-9 and TRBJ2-3, with TRBD2 as a possible D gene (6 bases). The CDR3 runs to 14 residues. Germline V lookup: CDR1 SEHNR, CDR2 FQNEAQ (reference sequence). Trimming pared 5 bases from V and 6 bases from J, leaving 15 bases between. CDR3 loop: CASSPGTPLDTQYF. The CDR3 nucleotides read TGTGCCAGCAGCCCCGGGACTCCCTTGGATACGCAGTATTTT.